The 10 T cell receptor beta chains below were found in one sample sequenced in a study of blood T cell repertoires in COVID-19. TCRdb keeps only in-frame clones here, not all; method: immunoSEQ multiplex PCR. The sample includes about 260,000 clones, 70% to 90% of them seen just once. Sequenced sample: PBMCs or T cells enriched from blood (not recorded which). The receptor set was obtained from a woman under 40 with acute COVID-19.

V gene TRBV30 combines with J gene TRBJ1-1, with a possible D match to TRBD1 (6 bases). This CDR3 is 13 amino acids long. Germline V CDR1 and CDR2: GTSNPN, SVGIG (reference sequence). V lost 4 bases and J lost 4, with 13 bases in between. CDR3 nucleotides: TGTGCCTGGATCAGGGGATTTAGCACTGAAGCTTTCTTT. As protein: CAWIRGFSTEAFF.

The chain is built from TRBV21-1 and TRBJ1-5; the D call of TRBD1 is as the table states it, not checked on the DNA. TRBV21-1 is recorded as a pseudogene. The CDR3 length is 15 residues. Here the CDR3 DNA reads TGTGCCAGCAGCAACAAGGACAGGACAAATCAGCCCCAGCATTTT. This gives the protein CASSNKDRTNQPQHF.

The chain is built from TRBV27 and TRBJ2-1; D possibly corresponds to TRBD2 (5 bases). CDR3 size: 19 residues. Per germline, CDR1 MNHEY and CDR2 SMNVEV (reference sequence). With 6 bases removed from V and 6 bases from J, the gap between germline ends came to 30 bases. The CDR3 DNA is TGTGCCAGCAGGCCCCGAGTATTACTCAGCGGCCCCTTCCGCAATGAGCAGTTCTTC. The encoded protein is CASRPRVLLSGPFRNEQFF.

The J gene is TRBJ1-5, the V gene TRBV4-1, with D uncertain. Per germline, CDR1 MGHRA and CDR2 YSYEKL. This CDR3 comprises 14 residues. V lost 4 bases and J lost 7, with 14 bases in between. CDR3 sequence reads: CASSLREGGQPQHF. CDR3 nucleotides: TGCGCCAGCAGCCTCCGGGAGGGAGGACAGCCCCAGCATTTT.

The chain carries TRBV28 and TRBJ2-1; D is undetermined. V lost 4 bases to trimming and J lost 2 bases, with 15 bases between them. Germline V CDR1 and CDR2: MDHEN, SYDVKM. This CDR3 is built from 16 residues. The CDR3 loop reads CASSSPGSVPYNEQFF. CDR3 DNA: TGTGCCAGCAGTTCTCCCGGTTCTGTCCCCTACAATGAGCAGTTCTTC.

J is TRBJ1-1 and V is TRBV18; a possible D gene is TRBD1 (6 bases). Germline V gives CDR1 KGHSH, CDR2 LQKENI. The CDR3 runs 13 residues. Trimming stripped 5 bases from V and 3 bases from J, with 10 bases between. CDR3 sequence reads: CASSATGYTEAFF. CDR3 sequence (DNA): TGTGCCAGCTCAGCTACAGGGTACACTGAAGCTTTCTTT.

This chain connects TRBV5-4 to TRBJ2-1; a weak D match, TRBD2 (6 bases). Between the trimmed V and J ends, which lost 1 base and 5 bases, there was a span of 7 bases. The CDR3 covers 13 residues. Germline CDR1 SGHNT, CDR2 YYREEE (reference sequence). CDR3: CASSLWGDNEQFF. The CDR3 DNA follows: TGTGCCAGCAGCTTGTGGGGGGACAATGAGCAGTTCTTC. Full variable domain (missing parts from reference TRBV5-4 and TRBJ2-1): ETGVTQSPTHLIKTRGQQVTLRCSSQSGHNTVSWYQQALGQGPQFIFQYYREEENGRGNFPPRFSGLQFPNYSSELNVNALELDDSALYLCASSLWGDNEQFFGPGTRLTVL.

The rearrangement uses TRBV30 and TRBJ2-7; 8 bases agree with TRBD2. This CDR3 is built from 17 residues. Looked up from germline, CDR1 is GTSNPN and CDR2 is SVGIG (reference sequence). Unmatched junction bases numbered 13, after V lost 0 bases and J lost 3 bases. The CDR3 here is CAWSVPPGGQFIYEQYF. In DNA form, the CDR3 reads TGTGCCTGGAGTGTGCCCCCGGGGGGGCAATTTATCTACGAGCAGTACTTC.

V and J are TRBV18 and TRBJ1-1, with TRBD1 as a possible D gene (6 bases). V gave up 9 bases and J gave up 0 bases, with 23 bases separating them. Germline lookup yields CDR1 KGHSH and CDR2 LQKENI. CDR3 length equals 17 residues. The CDR3 nucleotides are TGTGCCAGTATCACGTCAGGGGTAGAGAACTTGAACACTGAAGCTTTCTTT. Translating it yields CASITSGVENLNTEAFF.

CDR3 coding DNA: TGTGCCAGCAGCACAGTGGACAGGGGAACCGGGGAGCTGTTTTTT. It codes for CASSTVDRGTGELFF. The V call is TRBV21-1, the J call TRBJ2-2; no check of the table's D call, TRBD1, against the DNA was made. TRBV21-1 is marked as a pseudogene. The CDR3 consists of 15 residues.